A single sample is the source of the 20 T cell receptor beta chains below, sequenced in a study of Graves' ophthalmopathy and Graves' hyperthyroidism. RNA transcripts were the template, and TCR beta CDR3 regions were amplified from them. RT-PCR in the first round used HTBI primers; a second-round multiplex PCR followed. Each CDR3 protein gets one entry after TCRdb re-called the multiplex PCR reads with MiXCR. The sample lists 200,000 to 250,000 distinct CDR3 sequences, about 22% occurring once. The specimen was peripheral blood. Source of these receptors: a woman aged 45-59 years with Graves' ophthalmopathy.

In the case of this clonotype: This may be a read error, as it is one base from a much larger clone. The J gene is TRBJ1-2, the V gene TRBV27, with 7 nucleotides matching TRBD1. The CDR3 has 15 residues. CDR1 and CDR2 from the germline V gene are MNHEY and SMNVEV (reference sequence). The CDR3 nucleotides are TGTGTCAGCAGACGATCAGGGGGAGCGACCTATGGCTACACCTTC. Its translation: CVSRRSGGATYGYTF.

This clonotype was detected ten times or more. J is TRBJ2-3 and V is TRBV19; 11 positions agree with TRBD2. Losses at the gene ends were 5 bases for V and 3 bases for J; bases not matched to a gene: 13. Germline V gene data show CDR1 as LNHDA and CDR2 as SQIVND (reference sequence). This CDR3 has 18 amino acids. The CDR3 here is CASSAGTSGPRGTDTQYF. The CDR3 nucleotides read TGTGCCAGTAGTGCCGGGACTAGCGGCCCTAGAGGAACAGATACGCAGTATTTT.

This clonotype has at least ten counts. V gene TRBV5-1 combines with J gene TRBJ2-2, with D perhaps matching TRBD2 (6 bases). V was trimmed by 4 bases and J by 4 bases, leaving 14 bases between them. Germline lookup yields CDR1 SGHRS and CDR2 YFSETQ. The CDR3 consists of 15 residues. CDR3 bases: TGCGCCAGCAGCAACCCGCCCGGGGGCACCGGGGAGCTGTTTTTT. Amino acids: CASSNPPGGTGELFF.

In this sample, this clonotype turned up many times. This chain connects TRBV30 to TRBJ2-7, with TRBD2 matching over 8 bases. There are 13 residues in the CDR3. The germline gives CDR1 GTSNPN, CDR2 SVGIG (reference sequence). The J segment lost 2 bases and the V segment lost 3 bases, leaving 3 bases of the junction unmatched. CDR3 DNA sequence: TGTGCCTGGAGGCTAGCGGGCCCCTACGAGCAGTACTTC. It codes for CAWRLAGPYEQYF.

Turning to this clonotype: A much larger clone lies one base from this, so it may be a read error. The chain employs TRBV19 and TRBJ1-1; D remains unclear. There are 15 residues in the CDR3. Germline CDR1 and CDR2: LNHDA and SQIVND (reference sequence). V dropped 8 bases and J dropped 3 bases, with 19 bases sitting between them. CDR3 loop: CASGPQQLPYTEAFF. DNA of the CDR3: TGTGCCAGTGGGCCTCAACAGCTACCTTACACTGAAGCTTTCTTT. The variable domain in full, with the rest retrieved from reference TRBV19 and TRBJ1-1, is DGGITQSPKYLFRKEGQNVTLSCEQNLNHDAMYWYRQDPGQGLRLIYYSQIVNDFQKGDIAEGYSVSREKKESFPLTVTSAQKNPTAFYLCASGPQQLPYTEAFFGQGTRLTVV.

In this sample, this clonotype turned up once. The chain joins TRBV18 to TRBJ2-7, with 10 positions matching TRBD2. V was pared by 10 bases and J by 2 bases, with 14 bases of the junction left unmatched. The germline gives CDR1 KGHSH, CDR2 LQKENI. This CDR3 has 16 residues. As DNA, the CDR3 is TGTGCCACCACCACCGCGGCTAGCGGGGGCCCCTACGAGCAGTACTTC. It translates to CATTTAASGGPYEQYF.

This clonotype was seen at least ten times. The CDR3 spells CASSLGQTYEQYF. Written as DNA, the CDR3 is TGTGCCAGCAGTTTGGGACAGACCTACGAGCAGTACTTC. The rearrangement uses TRBV12-3 or TRBV12-4 and TRBJ2-7, with 7 bases aligning to TRBD1. The CDR3 covers 13 residues. V was pared by 3 bases and J by 2 bases, with 1 base of the junction left unmatched.

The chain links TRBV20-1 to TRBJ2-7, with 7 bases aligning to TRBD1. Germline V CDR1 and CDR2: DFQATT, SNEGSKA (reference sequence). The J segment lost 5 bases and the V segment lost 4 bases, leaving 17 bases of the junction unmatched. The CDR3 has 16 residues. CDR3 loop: CSATSRAIGQGDEQYF. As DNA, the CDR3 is TGCAGTGCTACCTCCCGAGCGATTGGGCAGGGGGACGAGCAGTACTTC.

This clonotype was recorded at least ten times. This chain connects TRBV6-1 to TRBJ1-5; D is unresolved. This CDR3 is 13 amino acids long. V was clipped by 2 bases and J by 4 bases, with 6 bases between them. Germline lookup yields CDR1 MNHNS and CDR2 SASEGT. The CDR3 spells CASSETVNQPQHF. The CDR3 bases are TGTGCCAGCAGTGAAACAGTTAATCAGCCCCAGCATTTT.

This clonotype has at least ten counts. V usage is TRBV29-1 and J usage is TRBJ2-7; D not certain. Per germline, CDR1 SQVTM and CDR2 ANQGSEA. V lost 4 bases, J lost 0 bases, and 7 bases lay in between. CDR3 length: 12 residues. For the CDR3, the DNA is TGCAGCGTTGTGTCCAGCTCCTACGAGCAGTACTTC. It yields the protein CSVVSSSYEQYF.

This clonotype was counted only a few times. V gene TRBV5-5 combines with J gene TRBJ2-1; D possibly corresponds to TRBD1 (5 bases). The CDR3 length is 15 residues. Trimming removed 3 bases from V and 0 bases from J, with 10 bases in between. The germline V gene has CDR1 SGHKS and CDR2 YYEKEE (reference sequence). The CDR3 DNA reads TGTGCCAGCAGCTGGGGCCGGAGCTCCTACAATGAGCAGTTCTTC. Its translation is CASSWGRSSYNEQFF.

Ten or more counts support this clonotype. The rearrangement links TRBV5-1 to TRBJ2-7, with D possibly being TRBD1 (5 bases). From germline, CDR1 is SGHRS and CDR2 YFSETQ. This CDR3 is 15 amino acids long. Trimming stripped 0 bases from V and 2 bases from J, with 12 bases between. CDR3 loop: CASSLEAGPTYEQYF. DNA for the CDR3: TGCGCCAGCAGCTTGGAGGCAGGGCCCACCTACGAGCAGTACTTC.

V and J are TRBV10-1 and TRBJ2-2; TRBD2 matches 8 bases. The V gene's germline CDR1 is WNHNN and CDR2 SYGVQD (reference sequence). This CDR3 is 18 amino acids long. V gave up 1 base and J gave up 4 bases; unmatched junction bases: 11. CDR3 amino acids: CASSELKPGLGLTGELFF. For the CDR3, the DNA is TGCGCCAGCAGTGAGTTAAAACCGGGACTAGGTCTCACCGGGGAGCTGTTTTTT.

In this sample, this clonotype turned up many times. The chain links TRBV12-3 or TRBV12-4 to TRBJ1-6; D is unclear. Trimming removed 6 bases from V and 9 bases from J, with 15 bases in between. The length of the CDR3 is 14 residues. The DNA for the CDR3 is TGTGCCAGCAGCCAATACGTGGGAAGTTCACCCCTCCACTTT. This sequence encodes CASSQYVGSSPLHF.

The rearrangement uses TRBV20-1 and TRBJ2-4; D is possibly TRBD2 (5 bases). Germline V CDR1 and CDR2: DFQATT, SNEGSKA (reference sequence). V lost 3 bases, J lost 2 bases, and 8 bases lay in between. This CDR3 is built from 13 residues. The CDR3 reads CSASRGTKNIQYF. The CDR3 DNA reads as TGCAGTGCTAGCAGAGGGACCAAAAACATTCAGTACTTC.

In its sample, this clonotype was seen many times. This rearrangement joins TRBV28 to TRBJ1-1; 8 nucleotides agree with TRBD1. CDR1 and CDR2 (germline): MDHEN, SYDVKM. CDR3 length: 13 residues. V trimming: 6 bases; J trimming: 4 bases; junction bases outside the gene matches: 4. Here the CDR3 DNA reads TGTGCCAGCAGATTTACAGGGGGCACTGAAGCTTTCTTT. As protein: CASRFTGGTEAFF.

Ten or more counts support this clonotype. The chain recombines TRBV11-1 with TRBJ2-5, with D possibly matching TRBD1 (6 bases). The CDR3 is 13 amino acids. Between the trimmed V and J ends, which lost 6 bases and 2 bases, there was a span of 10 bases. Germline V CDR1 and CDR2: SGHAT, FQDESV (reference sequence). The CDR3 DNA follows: TGTGCCAGCAGGCGGACAGCACAAGAGACCCAGTACTTC. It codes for CASRRTAQETQYF.

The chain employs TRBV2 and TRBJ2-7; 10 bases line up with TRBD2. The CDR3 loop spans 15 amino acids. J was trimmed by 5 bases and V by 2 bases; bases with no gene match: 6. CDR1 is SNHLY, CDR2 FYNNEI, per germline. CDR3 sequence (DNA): TGTGCCAGCAGTGAACTAGCGGGAGTCATCGACGAGCAGTACTTC. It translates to CASSELAGVIDEQYF.

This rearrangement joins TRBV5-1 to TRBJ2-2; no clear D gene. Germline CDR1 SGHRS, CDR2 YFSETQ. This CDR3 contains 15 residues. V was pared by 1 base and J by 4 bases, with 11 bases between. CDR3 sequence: CASSLRLESTGELFF. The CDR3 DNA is TGCGCCAGCAGCTTGCGCCTAGAAAGCACCGGGGAGCTGTTTTTT.

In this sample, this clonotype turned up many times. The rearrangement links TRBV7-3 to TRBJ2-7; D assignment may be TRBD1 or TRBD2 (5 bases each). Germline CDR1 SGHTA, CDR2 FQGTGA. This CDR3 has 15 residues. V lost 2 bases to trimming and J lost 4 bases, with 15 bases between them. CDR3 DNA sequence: TGTGCCAGCAGCTTAGGGGCCGGGACCCCTTACGAGCAGTACTTC. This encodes CASSLGAGTPYEQYF.